Sequencing of this T cell receptor beta chain was carried out in a study of spatial heterogeneity in lung cancer. The CDR3 spans 13 residues. Germline values: CDR1 DFQATT, CDR2 SNEGSKA (reference sequence). Points on this clonotype: What it binds is unknown. As an off-target read in a library built for alpha chains, this beta chain has a frequency of little significance.

MiXCR, run by TCRdb on the 5' RACE reads, gives a single entry per CDR3 protein. In the table there are under 20,000 distinct CDR3 sequences, approximately 9.6% of which are singletons. Study-level results: Intratumoral expanded alpha and beta TCR counts were found to track tumor mutation counts.

This sample's time point: sample taken at primary tumor resection. This receptor was taken from a female donor with early-stage non-small cell lung cancer. The sample in question was lung tumor tissue, obtained at surgery. This sequence joins TRBV20-1 and TRBJ2-7; weak D call: TRBD2 (5 bases). The CDR3 DNA follows: TGCACCACCCGAGGGCAGTCGGGGTACGAGCAGTACTTC. This encodes CTTRGQSGYEQYF.